The following is a T cell receptor (beta chain) sequence with its context. The target antigen is unknown. V shed 7 bases, J shed 7 bases, and the junction held 9 bases outside the gene matches. The CDR3 has 14 amino acids. Germline loops: CDR1 SGHDT, CDR2 YYEEEE. The data stem from a study of cytomegalovirus exposure and HLA in healthy donors. Regarding the study as a whole: Reported performance of the classifier showed diagnosis of cytomegalovirus status with high specificity and sensitivity. A few chains tied to CMV proved CMV antigen-specific in vitro. There were 150 to 200 TCR beta chains listed as cytomegalovirus-associated.

Produced via immunoSEQ multiplex PCR; TCRdb's table is partial and in-frame only. The table has about 330,000 clones, about nine tenths seen once. This clonotype originated in a woman in her twenties or thirties in good health and CMV-seropositive. The sequenced sample was PBMCs. The rearrangement links TRBV5-6 to TRBJ2-2; 8 bases align to TRBD1. CDR3 sequence reads: CASLRTGLGGELFF. The CDR3 DNA sequence: TGTGCCAGCCTCAGGACAGGGCTCGGCGGGGAGCTGTTTTTT.